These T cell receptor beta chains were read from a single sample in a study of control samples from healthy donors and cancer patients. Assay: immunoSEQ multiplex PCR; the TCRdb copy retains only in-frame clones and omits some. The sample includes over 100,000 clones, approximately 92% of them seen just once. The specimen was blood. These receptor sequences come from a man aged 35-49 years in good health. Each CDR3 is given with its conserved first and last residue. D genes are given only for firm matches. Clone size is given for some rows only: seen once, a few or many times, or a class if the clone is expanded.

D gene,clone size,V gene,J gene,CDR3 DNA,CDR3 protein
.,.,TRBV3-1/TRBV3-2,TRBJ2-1,TGTGCCAGCAGCCAAGTCCGCACGTCCAGCAATGAGCAGTTCTTC,CASSQVRTSSNEQFF
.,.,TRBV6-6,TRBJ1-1,TGTGCCAGCAGTAGAGGGGACTTAGCTGAAGCTTTCTTT,CASSRGDLAEAFF
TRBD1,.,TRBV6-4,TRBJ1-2,TGTGCCAGCAGCGCCGGGACAGGGGACTATGGCTACACCTTC,CASSAGTGDYGYTF
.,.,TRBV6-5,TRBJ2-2,TGTGCCGGCGGTCGGGGGACACTTCTGGGCGGGGAGCTGTTTTTT,CAGGRGTLLGGELFF
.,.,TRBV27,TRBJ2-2,TGTGCCAGCAGATGGGGACGGATAAACACCGGGGAGCTGTTTTTT,CASRWGRINTGELFF
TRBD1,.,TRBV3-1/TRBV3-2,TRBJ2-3,TGTGCCAGCAGCCAGCGACCGGGACAGGGTTCCGATACGCAGTATTTT,CASSQRPGQGSDTQYF
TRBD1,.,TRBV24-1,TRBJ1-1,TGTGCCACCAGTGAGCGAGGACAGGGGGCTCACAAACGTAGAGGAGCTTTCTTT,CATSERGQGAHKRRGAFF
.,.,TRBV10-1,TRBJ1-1,TGCGCCAGCAGTGAGTCGAGGAGGGGCGACACTGAAGCTTTCTTT,CASSESRRGDTEAFF
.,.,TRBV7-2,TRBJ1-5,TGTGCCAGCAGCTTTCTTGTTGATCAGCCCCAGCATTTT,CASSFLVDQPQHF
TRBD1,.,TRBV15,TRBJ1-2,TGTGCCACCAGCGGCACAGGGGGTAAAAGTGGCTACACCTTC,CATSGTGGKSGYTF
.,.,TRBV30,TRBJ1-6,TGTGCCTGGAGTGGACAGGAAAATTCACCCCTCCACTTT,CAWSGQENSPLHF
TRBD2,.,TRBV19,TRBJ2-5,TGTGCCAGCAAACTAGCGGGGGTAGAGACCCAGTACTTC,CASKLAGVETQYF
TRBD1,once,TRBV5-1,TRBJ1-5,TGCGCCAGCAGCTCGGGACAGCCCGATCAGCCCCAGCATTTT,CASSSGQPDQPQHF
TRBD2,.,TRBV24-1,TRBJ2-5,TGTGCCACCAGTGATTCTGGGACTAGCGGGGGGGTTGCCCAAGAGACCCAGTACTTC,CATSDSGTSGGVAQETQYF
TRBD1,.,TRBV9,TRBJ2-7,TGTGCCAGCAGCGTAGCTGGGACAGGTAACGAGCAGTACTTC,CASSVAGTGNEQYF
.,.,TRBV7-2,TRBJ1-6,TGTGCCAGCAGCTTAGACTCGGGGGCACGATCACCCCTCCACTTT,CASSLDSGARSPLHF
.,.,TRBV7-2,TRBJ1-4,TGTGCCAGCAGCCCCAGGCTTGCAACTAATGAAAAACTGTTTTTT,CASSPRLATNEKLFF
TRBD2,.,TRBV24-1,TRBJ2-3,TGTGCCACCAGTGAAAGTAAACTAGCGGGGACGCAGTATTTT,CATSESKLAGTQYF
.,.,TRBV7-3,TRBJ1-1,TGTGCCAGCAGCCGAAACATGAACACTGAAGCTTTCTTT,CASSRNMNTEAFF
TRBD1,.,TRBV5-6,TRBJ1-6,TGTGCCAGCACCTTACAGGGGGGGAGTAATTCACCCCTCCACTTT,CASTLQGGSNSPLHF
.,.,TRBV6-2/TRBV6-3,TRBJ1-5,TGTGCCAGCAGTTACTTGGGGGAAAGGGAGCCCCAGCATTTT,CASSYLGEREPQHF
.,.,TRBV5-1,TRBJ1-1,TGCGCCAGCAGCCCACAGGGAAGTTTAGTCGGCACTGAAGCTTTCTTT,CASSPQGSLVGTEAFF
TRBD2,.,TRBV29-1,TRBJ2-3,TGCAGCGTTGGAGGGACTAGCGGGGTGGCAGATACGCAGTATTTT,CSVGGTSGVADTQYF
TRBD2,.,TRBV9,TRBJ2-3,TGTGCCAGCAGCCCTAGATGGGGAGAGGCTAGCGGGGACACAGATACGCAGTATTTT,CASSPRWGEASGDTDTQYF
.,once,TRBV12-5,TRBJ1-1,TGTGCTAGTGCCCCGACGAGAAACACTGAAGCTTTCTTT,CASAPTRNTEAFF
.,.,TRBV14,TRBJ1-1,TGTGCCAGCAGCCCCCCCGGGAATTCGAACACTGAAGCTTTCTTT,CASSPPGNSNTEAFF
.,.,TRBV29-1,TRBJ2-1,TGCAGCGGATGGGCCAGGCCCGGGGCGGAGCAGTTCTTC,CSGWARPGAEQFF
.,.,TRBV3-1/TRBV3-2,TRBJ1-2,TGTGCCAGCAGCCAGGGGGACTATGGCTACACCTTC,CASSQGDYGYTF
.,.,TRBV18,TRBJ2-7,TGTGCCAGCTCACCACAGGGCCACGAGCAGTACTTC,CASSPQGHEQYF